The 8 T cell receptor beta chains presented below share a single source sample, sequenced in a study of T cells in Graves' hyperthyroidism and ophthalmopathy. There were TCR beta CDR3 regions amplified from RNA transcripts. First-round RT-PCR of the TCR CDR3 relied on the HTBI primer set. TCRdb used MiXCR to reprocess the multiplex PCR reads, holding one entry per CDR3 protein. The table records some 200,000 distinct CDR3 sequences, 17% of them present only once. Sequenced material: blood. These receptor sequences come from a man aged 45 to 65 with Graves' hyperthyroidism.

This clonotype has a count of ten or more. The V and J genes are TRBV11-2 and TRBJ2-7; TRBD2 might be the D (6 bases). Germline V lookup: CDR1 SGHAT, CDR2 FQNNGV. The CDR3 covers 17 residues. Trimming took off 1 base at V and 0 bases at J, with 16 bases between the two ends. Here the CDR3 reads CASSLVGSRRGSYEQYF. The CDR3 region has the DNA TGTGCCAGCAGCTTAGTAGGTTCGCGGAGGGGCTCCTACGAGCAGTACTTC.

The chain carries TRBV6-1 and TRBJ2-3; 10 nucleotides agree with TRBD2. J was trimmed by 6 bases and V by 6 bases; bases with no gene match: 15. The CDR3 totals 17 residues. CDR1 is MNHNS and CDR2 is SASEGT in the germline V gene. DNA for the CDR3: TGTGCCAGCAGCCCTAATTTAGTCGGGACTAGCGTGGATACGCAGTATTTT. Translation gives CASSPNLVGTSVDTQYF.

At least ten counts were recorded for this clonotype. The rearrangement uses TRBV7-2 and TRBJ1-3; 9 positions match TRBD1. CDR3 length: 18 amino acids. Germline CDR1 SGHTA, CDR2 FQGNSA. After removal of 5 bases from V and 1 base from J, the junction contained 12 bases not matched to a gene. CDR3: CASSLEPGQGLSGNTIYF. The CDR3 nucleotides read TGTGCCAGCAGCCTGGAGCCGGGACAGGGCCTATCTGGAAACACCATATATTTT.

There are many counts of this clonotype. This chain's CDR3 is CSARSFKENTGELFF. The CDR3 DNA is TGCAGTGCTAGATCTTTTAAGGAAAACACCGGGGAGCTGTTTTTT. The chain employs TRBV20-1 and TRBJ2-2; D unresolved. This CDR3 region has 15 residues. Deletions cut 2 bases from V and 2 bases from J, with 12 bases between. CDR1 and CDR2 (germline): DFQATT, SNEGSKA (reference sequence).

This clonotype was detected a few times. The V call is TRBV5-1, the J call TRBJ2-2; D is unclear. CDR1 and CDR2 (germline): SGHRS, YFSETQ. CDR3 length: 12 residues. Trimming shortened V by 1 base and J by 5 bases, and 3 bases separated the two germline ends. In DNA form, the CDR3 reads TGCGCCAGCAGCTTGTGGACCGGGGAGCTGTTTTTT. Translation: CASSLWTGELFF.

The rearrangement joins TRBV19 to TRBJ2-2; 7 positions agree with TRBD2. The CDR3 has 15 amino acids. Unmatched junction bases numbered 5, after V lost 6 bases and J lost 1 base. Germline assignment: CDR1 LNHDA and CDR2 SQIVND (reference sequence). This CDR3 reads CASRLAGGNTGELFF. CDR3 DNA: TGTGCCAGTAGGTTAGCGGGTGGGAACACCGGGGAGCTGTTTTTT.

The table lists this clonotype with many counts. This rearrangement joins TRBV20-1 to TRBJ2-3, with D unresolved. Looked up from germline, CDR1 is DFQATT and CDR2 is SNEGSKA (reference sequence). The V end was cut by 3 bases, the J end by 5 bases, with 9 bases between. This CDR3 has 12 residues. CDR3 bases: TGCAGTGCTAGGTTTAAAGTAGATACGCAGTATTTT. It is translated as CSARFKVDTQYF.

This clonotype was detected a few times. A read error is possible here, since a much larger clone lies one base away. CDR3 sequence: CASNRQGPYNEQFF. CDR3 DNA sequence: TGTGCCAGCAATCGACAGGGCCCCTACAATGAGCAGTTCTTC. The rearrangement joins TRBV2 to TRBJ2-1; TRBD1 agrees at 7 bases. CDR1 SNHLY and CDR2 FYNNEI come from the germline V gene. The CDR3 covers 14 residues. V was clipped by 7 bases and J by 2 bases; unmatched bases: 5.